The rows below give T cell receptor beta chains drawn from one sample of a study of T-cell memory formation after mild COVID-19. TCRdb independently ran MiXCR on the 5' RACE reads; one entry per CDR3 protein. This table holds roughly 450,000 distinct CDR3 sequences, 15% to 20% found once. Sequencing was performed on PBMCs or a T cell subset sorted from them (not recorded which). The origin of the receptors is an adult woman who had mild COVID-19 (a few samples of this study predate the infection). Cell type and time point are not known. The CDR3 runs from the conserved cysteine through the conserved F or W. D genes are given only for firm matches. Expanded clones are given a class, and other clones once, few, many or no size at all.

J: TRBJ1-1; size: few; D: .; V: TRBV11-2; DNA: TGTGCCAGCAGCTTAGATACGACACTGAACACTGAAGCTTTCTTT; CDR3: CASSLDTTLNTEAFF
J: TRBJ1-4; size: few; D: .; V: TRBV4-1; DNA: TGCGCCAGCAGCCAGAACGGTCAAGCGAATGAAAAACTGTTTTTT; CDR3: CASSQNGQANEKLFF
J: TRBJ2-1; size: few; D: .; V: TRBV11-2; DNA: TGTGCCAGCAGCTTCGGGCGTTGGGGCTACAATGAGCAGTTCTTC; CDR3: CASSFGRWGYNEQFF
J: TRBJ2-1; size: .; D: .; V: TRBV5-1; DNA: TGCGCCAGCACCTCGTGGGGGAGCTCCTACAATGAGCAGTTCTTC; CDR3: CASTSWGSSYNEQFF
J: TRBJ2-1; size: .; D: .; V: TRBV24-1; DNA: TGTGCCACCAGTGATTTGCTAGACTACAATGAGCAGTTCTTC; CDR3: CATSDLLDYNEQFF
J: TRBJ2-3; size: .; D: TRBD2; V: TRBV6-2/TRBV6-3; DNA: TGTGCCAGCAGTCGGTCGCGGGAGCCTGCCACAGATACGCAGTATTTT; CDR3: CASSRSREPATDTQYF
J: TRBJ1-3; size: few; D: .; V: TRBV9; DNA: TGTGCCAGCAGCGTAGGAGAGTCTGGAAACACCATATATTTT; CDR3: CASSVGESGNTIYF
J: TRBJ2-3; size: few; D: TRBD2; V: TRBV5-1; DNA: TGCGCCAGCAGCTGGACTAGCGGGGGCCGCACAGATACGCAGTATTTT; CDR3: CASSWTSGGRTDTQYF
J: TRBJ1-1; size: .; D: .; V: TRBV27; DNA: TGTGCCAGCAGTCCGACCCACCCAGGGAGGGGAGCTGAAGCTTTCTTT; CDR3: CASSPTHPGRGAEAFF
J: TRBJ2-7; size: few; D: .; V: TRBV24-1; DNA: TGTGCCACCAGTGACTACAGATCGCAGTACTTC; CDR3: CATSDYRSQYF
J: TRBJ2-3; size: .; D: TRBD1; V: TRBV12-3/TRBV12-4; DNA: TGTGCCAGCAGCTATCCACCGGGACAGGGGGCGTCAGATACGCAGTATTTT; CDR3: CASSYPPGQGASDTQYF
J: TRBJ2-1; size: few; D: .; V: TRBV12-5; DNA: TGTGCTAGTGCCCGGCTGAGGGGGTATGAGCAGTTCTTC; CDR3: CASARLRGYEQFF
J: TRBJ2-5; size: .; D: TRBD2; V: TRBV20-1; DNA: TGCAGTGCTAGCGCAGCGGGGGGGCCCCAAGAGACCCAGTACTTC; CDR3: CSASAAGGPQETQYF
J: TRBJ2-7; size: few; D: TRBD1; V: TRBV29-1; DNA: TGCAGCGCCCGGGACAGGGTCGTCTACGAGCAGTACTTC; CDR3: CSARDRVVYEQYF
J: TRBJ2-2; size: many; D: .; V: TRBV27; DNA: TGTGCCAACATCCCATCCGGACAAAACACCGGGGAGCTGTTTTTT; CDR3: CANIPSGQNTGELFF
J: TRBJ2-1; size: .; D: .; V: TRBV7-7; DNA: TGTGCTAGCAGCTTAACGGGAGTCGGTGAGCAGTTCTTC; CDR3: CASSLTGVGEQFF
J: TRBJ2-5; size: .; D: .; V: TRBV20-1; DNA: TGCAGTGCTCAGCCCATCTACAGGCGGCAAGAGACCCAGTACTTC; CDR3: CSAQPIYRRQETQYF
J: TRBJ1-2; size: .; D: .; V: TRBV7-2; DNA: TGTGCCAGCAGCTTAGACGCAGGCCCCTATGGCTACACCTTC; CDR3: CASSLDAGPYGYTF
J: TRBJ2-7; size: .; D: TRBD2; V: TRBV19; DNA: TGTGCCAGTATCCCGGCTGGGGGGGTAGACGAGCAGTACTTC; CDR3: CASIPAGGVDEQYF
J: TRBJ1-1; size: .; D: .; V: TRBV18; DNA: TGTGCCAGCTCACTCCAGGGTTTCCTACCCCGGAACACTGAAGCTTTCTTT; CDR3: CASSLQGFLPRNTEAFF
J: TRBJ1-2; size: .; D: .; V: TRBV5-1; DNA: TGCGCCAGCAGCTTGGCAAGTGCTAACTATGGCTACACCTTC; CDR3: CASSLASANYGYTF
J: TRBJ2-1; size: few; D: TRBD1; V: TRBV15; DNA: TGTGCCACCAGCGGACAGGTTCGCGAGCAGTTCTTC; CDR3: CATSGQVREQFF
J: TRBJ2-2; size: few; D: .; V: TRBV7-3; DNA: TGTGCCAGCAGCTTAACATTTAGCGCTAGCAACACCGGGGAGCTGTTTTTT; CDR3: CASSLTFSASNTGELFF
J: TRBJ2-2; size: .; D: TRBD1; V: TRBV11-2; DNA: TGTGCCAGCAGCTTTAGTACAGGGGCCGGGGAGCTGTTTTTT; CDR3: CASSFSTGAGELFF
J: TRBJ2-1; size: .; D: TRBD2; V: TRBV5-4; DNA: TGTGCCAGCAGCCCCCGGGGAGCGGGAAGGGTCAATGAGCAGTTCTTC; CDR3: CASSPRGAGRVNEQFF
J: TRBJ2-1; size: .; D: TRBD2; V: TRBV5-1; DNA: TGCGCCAGCAGCTGGACTAGCGGGGGCGCAAACAATGAGCAGTTCTTC; CDR3: CASSWTSGGANNEQFF
J: TRBJ1-5; size: .; D: .; V: TRBV24-1; DNA: TGTGCCACCAGTGATGAGGATAGCAATCAGCCCCAGCATTTT; CDR3: CATSDEDSNQPQHF
J: TRBJ2-4; size: .; D: .; V: TRBV7-9; DNA: TGTGCCAGCAGCTTAGCGCGAGGGCCGGTAGCCAAAAACATTCAGTACTTC; CDR3: CASSLARGPVAKNIQYF
J: TRBJ2-2; size: few; D: .; V: TRBV14; DNA: TGTGCCAGCAGCTTAGTCGGGACTCTAGCGAACACCGGGGAGCTGTTTTTT; CDR3: CASSLVGTLANTGELFF
J: TRBJ1-2; size: few; D: .; V: TRBV6-5; DNA: TGTGCCAGCAGTTCAATTGCAGGAGGCTACACCTTC; CDR3: CASSSIAGGYTF
J: TRBJ2-5; size: .; D: .; V: TRBV4-1; DNA: TGCGCCAGCAGCCCGCATGAGGACAGCCCCAGTGAGACCCAGTACTTC; CDR3: CASSPHEDSPSETQYF
J: TRBJ2-7; size: few; D: TRBD2; V: TRBV4-3; DNA: TGCGCCAGCAGTGATAGCGGGAGGGCCCCCTACGAGCAGTACTTC; CDR3: CASSDSGRAPYEQYF
J: TRBJ1-2; size: few; D: .; V: TRBV6-5; DNA: TGTGCCAGCAGTTACGACCCCAACTATGGCTACACCTTC; CDR3: CASSYDPNYGYTF
J: TRBJ2-1; size: few; D: TRBD1; V: TRBV4-2; DNA: TGTGCCAGCAGCCTAGCTTCCGGGACAGCCCGCAATGAGCAGTTCTTC; CDR3: CASSLASGTARNEQFF
J: TRBJ2-1; size: .; D: .; V: TRBV20-1; DNA: TGCAGTGCTGGTCGATCTAGCGCGCTCTACAATGAGCAGTTCTTC; CDR3: CSAGRSSALYNEQFF
J: TRBJ1-2; size: few; D: .; V: TRBV29-1; DNA: TGCAGCGCCCGGGACACCTATGGCTACACCTTC; CDR3: CSARDTYGYTF
J: TRBJ1-4; size: .; D: .; V: TRBV5-1; DNA: TGCGCCAGCAGCTTGGAGTACAGGGCGAATGAAAAACTGTTTTTT; CDR3: CASSLEYRANEKLFF
J: TRBJ2-2; size: few; D: .; V: TRBV7-9; DNA: TGTGCCAGCAGCTTAGGGGCAGGCCCGGGTGAGCTGTTTTTT; CDR3: CASSLGAGPGELFF
J: TRBJ2-1; size: .; D: TRBD1; V: TRBV2; DNA: TGTGCCAGCAGTCCCATGTCGACAGGGATGGATAACAATGAGCAGTTCTTC; CDR3: CASSPMSTGMDNNEQFF
J: TRBJ2-1; size: .; D: .; V: TRBV7-3; DNA: TGTGCCAGCAGCTTAAAATACGACAGGCTCACAGGCAATGAGCAGTTCTTC; CDR3: CASSLKYDRLTGNEQFF
J: TRBJ2-7; size: many; D: .; V: TRBV5-1; DNA: TGCGCCAGCAGCGGCGAAGACTACGAGCAGTACTTC; CDR3: CASSGEDYEQYF